These 20 T cell receptor beta chains originate from one sample sequenced in a study of cytomegalovirus exposure and HLA in healthy donors (dated by TCRdb to 2017 to 2019). Library construction relied on the immunoSEQ multiplex PCR assay. A mixture of 60 forward primers for TCR Vbeta segments and 13 reverse primers for TCR Jbeta segments was used in the multiplex PCR. TCRdb carries this immuneACCESS record with in-frame sequences only. Its versions omit some clonotypes, under half of them owing to an unresolved V gene in the studies checked, with the rest unexplained. This sample gives more than 150,000 clones in total; about 79% of them show up just once. Around 1.6% of the sample comes from the top ten. The sequencing sample was made of PBMCs. The receptors were gathered from a man aged 18 to 30 in good health and CMV-seronegative.

About this clone itself: This could be a read error, since a much larger clone is one nucleotide away. Other DNA sequences in this sample translate to the same CDR3. This chain joins TRBV14 and TRBJ2-2; TRBD1 matches 9 bases. The germline CDR1 and CDR2 sequences are SGHDN and FVKESK. The CDR3 is made up of 15 amino acids. In DNA, the CDR3 is TGTGCCAGTAGCCACTTAGGACAGGGGAACGGGGAGCTGTTTTTT. It specifies CASSHLGQGNGELFF.

The gene calls are TRBV5-4 and TRBJ1-1; 11 positions match TRBD1. The CDR3 has 16 amino acids. V shed 4 bases and J 1 base; nucleotides not matched to a gene: 6. Germline V gene lookup returns CDR1 SGHNT and CDR2 YYREEE (reference sequence). The CDR3 is CASSPGTGGRNTEAFF. The CDR3, as DNA: TGTGCCAGCAGCCCCGGGACAGGGGGGAGGAACACTGAAGCTTTCTTT.

J is TRBJ1-6 and V is TRBV10-3, with a possible D match to TRBD1 (5 bases). The CDR3 sequence is 13 residues long. V was trimmed by 5 bases and J by 5 bases, leaving 7 bases between them. Per germline, CDR1 ENHRY and CDR2 SYGVKD. For the CDR3, the DNA is TGTGCCATCAGTAAACAGGATAATTCACCCCTCCACTTT. Translating it yields CAISKQDNSPLHF.

The V and J genes are TRBV18 and TRBJ2-5; 7 nucleotides match TRBD1. The ends lost 1 base at V and 3 bases at J; junction bases unmatched: 2. The CDR3 runs to 14 residues. The germline V gene has CDR1 KGHSH and CDR2 LQKENI. Here the CDR3 reads CASSPLGQEETQYF. The CDR3 nucleotides read TGTGCCAGCTCACCACTCGGACAGGAAGAGACCCAGTACTTC. Combining the CDR3 with reference TRBV18 and TRBJ2-5 gives the whole variable domain NAGVMQNPRHLVRRRGQEARLRCSPMKGHSHVYWYRQLPEEGLKFMVYLQKENIIDESGMPKERFSAEFPKEGPSILRIQQVVRGDSAAYFCASSPLGQEETQYFGPGTRLLVL.

This chain joins TRBV28 and TRBJ2-3, with D perhaps TRBD1 (6 bases). Trimming stripped 2 bases from V and 5 bases from J, with 8 bases between. The CDR3 runs to 13 residues. Germline loops: CDR1 MDHEN, CDR2 SYDVKM. The CDR3 sequence: CASSLGGRDTQYF. The CDR3 nucleotides read TGTGCCAGCAGTTTAGGGGGCAGAGATACGCAGTATTTT.

This clone was seen a single time. The DNA for the CDR3 is TGTGCCAGTAGTATAGATACGGGGAACTATGGCTACACCTTC. Translated, it gives CASSIDTGNYGYTF. J is TRBJ1-2 and V is TRBV19; no clear D. Trimming stripped 0 bases from V and 2 bases from J, with 7 bases between. Germline lookup yields CDR1 LNHDA and CDR2 SQIVND (reference sequence). The length of the CDR3 is 14 residues.

The chain links TRBV5-5 to TRBJ2-7, with 7 bases matching TRBD1. CDR3 size: 12 residues. V shed 5 bases and J 9 bases; nucleotides not matched to a gene: 8. Looked up from germline, CDR1 is SGHKS and CDR2 is YYEKEE (reference sequence). CDR3 DNA: TGTGCCAGCAGACGAACAGGGGAAGGGCAGTACTTC. It yields the protein CASRRTGEGQYF. Full variable domain (remainder filled in from reference TRBV5-5 and TRBJ2-7): DAGVTQSPTHLIKTRGQQVTLRCSPISGHKSVSWYQQVLGQGPQFIFQYYEKEERGRGNFPDRFSARQFPNYSSELNVNALLLGDSALYLCASRRTGEGQYFGPGTRLTVT.

The V and J genes are TRBV4-2 and TRBJ1-2, with D tentatively TRBD1 (5 bases). Germline CDR1 LGHNA, CDR2 YNFKEQ. This CDR3 comprises 16 residues. V was pared by 0 bases and J by 1 base, with 12 bases between. The CDR3 reads CASSQDWGTLNYGYTF. DNA of the CDR3: TGTGCCAGCAGCCAAGATTGGGGCACTCTTAACTATGGCTACACCTTC.

The chain has TRBV28 and TRBJ1-6; TRBD1 aligns across 8 bases. V was clipped by 3 bases and J by 5 bases; unmatched bases: 12. The CDR3 runs to 18 residues. Germline V CDR1 and CDR2: MDHEN, SYDVKM. CDR3 protein: CASSFLFGQGVNNSPLHF. As DNA, the CDR3 is TGTGCCAGCAGTTTTTTGTTCGGACAGGGAGTCAATAATTCACCCCTCCACTTT.

The chain has TRBV6-1 and TRBJ1-5; no clear D. Trimming took 2 bases from V and 5 from J, leaving 4 bases between them. Germline V CDR1 and CDR2: MNHNS, SASEGT. CDR3 length equals 12 residues. The CDR3 sequence: CASSESYQPQHF. The CDR3 coding sequence is TGTGCCAGCAGTGAATCATATCAGCCCCAGCATTTT.

This clone was seen just once. The chain combines TRBV28 with TRBJ1-1; 7 bases line up with TRBD1. Germline-derived CDR1 and CDR2 are MDHEN and SYDVKM. Trimming cost V 7 bases and J 0 bases; bases outside gene matches: 8. There are 15 residues in the CDR3. The CDR3 protein is CASTSPGQMNTEAFF. Written as DNA, the CDR3 is TGTGCCAGCACCTCCCCGGGACAGATGAACACTGAAGCTTTCTTT.

V and J are TRBV18 and TRBJ1-6, with D unclear. The length of the CDR3 is 13 residues. CDR1 is KGHSH and CDR2 is LQKENI in the germline V gene. Trimming cost V 3 bases and J 9 bases, with 9 bases left between them. In DNA form, the CDR3 reads TGTGCCAGCTCACCCTCCGAGGGTTCACCCCTCCACTTT. It is translated as CASSPSEGSPLHF.

The V call is TRBV9, the J call TRBJ2-5; D perhaps matches TRBD1 (6 bases). CDR1 and CDR2 from the germline V gene are SGDLS and YYNGEE. V dropped 5 bases and J dropped 5 bases, with 13 bases sitting between them. The CDR3 contains 13 residues. The CDR3 DNA follows: TGTGCCAGCAGTGTAACAGGGAGTGAGACCCAGTACTTC. Protein product: CASSVTGSETQYF.

This clone was counted a single time. This chain connects TRBV10-3 to TRBJ2-2, with D possibly TRBD1 on 6 matching bases. The CDR3 contains 15 residues. CDR1 ENHRY and CDR2 SYGVKD come from the germline V gene. The V end lost 10 bases, the J end lost 6 bases, and 21 bases lay between the germline ends. This chain's CDR3 is CATARGDMDSGELFF. The CDR3 nucleotides read TGTGCCACCGCGCGAGGGGACATGGATTCCGGGGAGCTGTTTTTT.

Only one count was recorded for this clone. V is TRBV6-5 and J is TRBJ2-5; 13 bases align to TRBD2. Germline assignment: CDR1 MNHEY and CDR2 SVGAGI. The trim removed 5 bases at V and 11 bases at J, leaving 11 bases unmatched. The CDR3 has 15 residues. The CDR3 bases are TGTGCCAGCAGTCCCGGACTAGCGGGAGTGAATGAGCAGTACTTC. This gives the protein CASSPGLAGVNEQYF.

The table lists this clone with a count of one. This sequence joins TRBV27 and TRBJ2-2; 9 bases are shared with TRBD2. CDR3 length: 14 amino acids. V lost 7 bases, J lost 5 bases, and 5 bases stayed unmatched. Germline CDR1 MNHEY, CDR2 SMNVEV (reference sequence). The CDR3 DNA reads as TGTGCCAGCAAAAGCGGGGGGTCTACCGGGGAGCTGTTTTTT. Its protein is CASKSGGSTGELFF.

The CDR3 DNA sequence: TGTGCCAGCAGCTTAGGGATGGGGACAGGGCCTCCCCGGAAGTCCGGGGAGCTGTTTTTT. Amino acid sequence: CASSLGMGTGPPRKSGELFF. V gene TRBV7-6 combines with J gene TRBJ2-2, with 9 bases fitting TRBD1. With 1 base clipped from V and 6 bases from J, the junction kept 18 bases outside the gene matches. In germline, CDR1 is SGHVS, CDR2 FNYEAQ. This CDR3 is 20 amino acids long.

The V call is TRBV28, the J call TRBJ2-1; 7 bases line up with TRBD1. Trimming took 8 bases from V and 5 from J; bases not matched to a gene: 3. The CDR3 covers 12 residues. Germline V gives CDR1 MDHEN, CDR2 SYDVKM. The CDR3 loop is CASETGNNEQFF. The CDR3 nucleotides are TGTGCCAGCGAGACAGGGAACAATGAGCAGTTCTTC.

The chain joins TRBV7-2 to TRBJ1-2, with 8 bases lining up with TRBD1. The germline V gene has CDR1 SGHTA and CDR2 FQGNSA. The CDR3 has 15 amino acids. The junction had 13 bases not matched to a gene; V was cut back by 5 bases and J by 8 bases. The DNA of the CDR3 is TGTGCCAGCAGCCAAGGACAGGGAGAAGTGGGAGGCTACACCTTC. Protein: CASSQGQGEVGGYTF.

The sample holds a few counts of this clone. The chain is built from TRBV30 and TRBJ1-4, with 8 bases that match TRBD1. CDR1 GTSNPN and CDR2 SVGIG come from the germline V gene (reference sequence). The V gene end was trimmed by 8 bases and the J gene end by 7 bases; junction bases not matched to a gene: 9. This CDR3 has 13 amino acids. Here the CDR3 DNA reads TGTGCCCCACTCGGGACAGGCGCTGAAAAACTGTTTTTT. Its protein is CAPLGTGAEKLFF.